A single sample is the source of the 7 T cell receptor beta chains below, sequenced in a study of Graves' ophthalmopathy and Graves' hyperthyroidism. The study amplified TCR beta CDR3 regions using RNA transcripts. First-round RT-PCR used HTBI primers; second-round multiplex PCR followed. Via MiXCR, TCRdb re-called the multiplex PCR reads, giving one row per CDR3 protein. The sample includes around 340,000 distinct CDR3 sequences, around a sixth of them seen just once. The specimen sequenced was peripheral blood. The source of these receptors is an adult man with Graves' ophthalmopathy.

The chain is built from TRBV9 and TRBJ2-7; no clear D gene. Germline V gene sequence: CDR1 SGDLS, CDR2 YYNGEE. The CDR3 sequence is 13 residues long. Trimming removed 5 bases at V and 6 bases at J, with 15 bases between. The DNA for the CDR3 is TGTGCCAGCAGTGAATGGGGTTCGAGCGAGCAGTACTTC. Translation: CASSEWGSSEQYF.

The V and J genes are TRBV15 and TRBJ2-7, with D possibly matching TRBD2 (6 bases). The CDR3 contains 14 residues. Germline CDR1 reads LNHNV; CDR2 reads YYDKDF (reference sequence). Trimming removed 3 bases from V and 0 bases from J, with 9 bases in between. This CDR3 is CATSSLGGSYEQYF. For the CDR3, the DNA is TGTGCCACCAGCAGCTTGGGGGGCTCCTACGAGCAGTACTTC.

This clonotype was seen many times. CDR3 residues: CASRGSRWTEAFF. The CDR3, as DNA: TGTGCCAGCAGGGGGTCAAGGTGGACTGAAGCTTTCTTT. The chain employs TRBV6-5 and TRBJ1-1, with D unclear. This CDR3 is 13 amino acids long. From germline, CDR1 is MNHEY and CDR2 SVGAGI. V was clipped by 6 bases and J by 5 bases, with 13 bases between them.

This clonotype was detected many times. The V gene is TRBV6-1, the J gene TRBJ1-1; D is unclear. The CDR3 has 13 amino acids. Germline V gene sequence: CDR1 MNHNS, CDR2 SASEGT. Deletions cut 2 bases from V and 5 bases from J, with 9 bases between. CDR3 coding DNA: TGTGCCAGCAGTGAAACGGGTAGGACTGAAGCTTTCTTT. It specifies CASSETGRTEAFF.

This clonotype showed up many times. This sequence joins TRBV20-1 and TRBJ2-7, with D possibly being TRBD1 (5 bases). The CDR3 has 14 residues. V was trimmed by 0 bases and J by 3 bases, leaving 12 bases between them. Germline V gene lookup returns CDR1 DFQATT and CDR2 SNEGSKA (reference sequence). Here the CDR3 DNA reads TGCAGTGCTAGAGATTGGTCAGGGCACTACGAGCAGTACTTC. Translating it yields CSARDWSGHYEQYF.

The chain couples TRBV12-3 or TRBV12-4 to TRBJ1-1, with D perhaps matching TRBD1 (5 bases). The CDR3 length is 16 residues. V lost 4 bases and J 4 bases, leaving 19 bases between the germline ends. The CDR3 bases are TGTGCCAGCAGTTACCCCTCGGGGGAAGGAGGCACTGAAGCTTTCTTT. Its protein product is CASSYPSGEGGTEAFF.

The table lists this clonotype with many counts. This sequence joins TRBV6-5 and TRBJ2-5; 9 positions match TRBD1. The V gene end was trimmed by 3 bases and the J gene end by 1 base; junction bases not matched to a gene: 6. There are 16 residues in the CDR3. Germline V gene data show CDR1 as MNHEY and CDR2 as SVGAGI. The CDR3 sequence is CASSYHKTGGQETQYF. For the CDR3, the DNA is TGTGCCAGCAGTTATCATAAGACAGGGGGCCAAGAGACCCAGTACTTC.